These T cell receptor beta chains were read from a single sample in a study of shared clonotypes between healthy human individuals. The table came from immunoSEQ multiplex PCR; TCRdb's copy has only in-frame clones and leaves some out. Of roughly 1,000,000 clones listed, 78% were seen once; the top ten hold 0.55% to 0.7%. The material sequenced was memory CD4+ T cells from PBMCs. Every receptor here comes from a man aged 18-30 years in good health. Some clones in this sample may be carry-over from other donors' samples. The CDR3 runs from the conserved cysteine through the conserved F or W. Fields, in order: J gene, clone size, V gene, D gene, CDR3 DNA, CDR3 protein. D genes are given only for firm matches. Some rows mark clone size as missing; the rest say once, few, many or name a class of expanded clone.

j_gene: TRBJ2-3; abundance: -; v_gene: TRBV11-3; d_gene: -; CDR3nt: TGTGCCAGCAGCTTAGGACTCCGCACAGATACGCAGTATTTT; CDR3aa: CASSLGLRTDTQYF
j_gene: TRBJ1-1; abundance: -; v_gene: TRBV20-1; d_gene: -; CDR3nt: TGCAGTGCTAGAGGGGGCGGTGAAGCTTTCTTT; CDR3aa: CSARGGGEAFF
j_gene: TRBJ2-7; abundance: -; v_gene: TRBV4-1; d_gene: TRBD1; CDR3nt: TGCGCCACAGTACAAAGCAGGGGGCCTTCGCAGTACTTC; CDR3aa: CATVQSRGPSQYF
j_gene: TRBJ2-5; abundance: -; v_gene: TRBV19; d_gene: TRBD1; CDR3nt: TGTGCCAGTAAAGGGACAGACCAAGAGACCCAGTACTTC; CDR3aa: CASKGTDQETQYF
j_gene: TRBJ2-6; abundance: -; v_gene: TRBV25-1; d_gene: TRBD1; CDR3nt: TGTGCCAGCAGTGCCAGTACAGGGGAAGCTGGGGCCAACGTCCTGACTTTC; CDR3aa: CASSASTGEAGANVLTF
j_gene: TRBJ2-5; abundance: -; v_gene: TRBV5-1; d_gene: TRBD1; CDR3nt: TGCGCCAGCAGCGGACAGGGCTTAGTCCAAGAGACCCAGTACTTC; CDR3aa: CASSGQGLVQETQYF
j_gene: TRBJ1-3; abundance: -; v_gene: TRBV28; d_gene: -; CDR3nt: TGTGCCAGCAGTGGTTCTGGAAACACCATATATTTT; CDR3aa: CASSGSGNTIYF
j_gene: TRBJ1-2; abundance: -; v_gene: TRBV5-4; d_gene: TRBD1; CDR3nt: TGTGCCAGCAGCTTGTCGACAGGGCGAGTCGGTGGCTACACCTTC; CDR3aa: CASSLSTGRVGGYTF
j_gene: TRBJ2-7; abundance: once; v_gene: TRBV7-2; d_gene: TRBD2; CDR3nt: TGTGCCAGCAGCTTAGCGCCGGCTAGCGGGAGCTACGAGCAGTACTTC; CDR3aa: CASSLAPASGSYEQYF
j_gene: TRBJ2-3; abundance: -; v_gene: TRBV5-4; d_gene: TRBD2; CDR3nt: TGTGCCAGCAGCCTCCGACTAGCGGGAGTAGATACGCAGTATTTT; CDR3aa: CASSLRLAGVDTQYF
j_gene: TRBJ2-5; abundance: -; v_gene: TRBV6-5; d_gene: -; CDR3nt: TGTGCCAGCAGCCTGGAAGGACAGAGACCTTCCCAGTACTTC; CDR3aa: CASSLEGQRPSQYF
j_gene: TRBJ1-1; abundance: -; v_gene: TRBV5-1; d_gene: -; CDR3nt: TGCGCCAGCAACGCTTTGCTGGGCACTGAAGCTTTCTTT; CDR3aa: CASNALLGTEAFF
j_gene: TRBJ2-3; abundance: -; v_gene: TRBV5-4; d_gene: -; CDR3nt: TGTGCCAGCAGCTTTAACAGACCAGGGGGGGATACGCAGTATTTT; CDR3aa: CASSFNRPGGDTQYF
j_gene: TRBJ2-5; abundance: -; v_gene: TRBV5-1; d_gene: -; CDR3nt: TGCGCCAGCAGCTTGGGGGGTGGCAGCCAAGAGACCCAGTACTTC; CDR3aa: CASSLGGGSQETQYF
j_gene: TRBJ1-4; abundance: few; v_gene: TRBV4-2; d_gene: -; CDR3nt: TGTGCCAGCAGCCAGTACGACTTTTTTAATCAGGGCACTAATGAAAAACTGTTTTTT; CDR3aa: CASSQYDFFNQGTNEKLFF
j_gene: TRBJ2-7; abundance: -; v_gene: TRBV20-1; d_gene: -; CDR3nt: TGCAGTGGGCGTAGCTCCTACGAGCAGTACTTC; CDR3aa: CSGRSSYEQYF
j_gene: TRBJ2-3; abundance: -; v_gene: TRBV2; d_gene: -; CDR3nt: TGTGCCAGCAGTGACGTAGCGGCCAGTAGCACAGATACGCAGTATTTT; CDR3aa: CASSDVAASSTDTQYF
j_gene: TRBJ1-6; abundance: few; v_gene: TRBV9; d_gene: TRBD1; CDR3nt: TGTGCCAGCAGCGCCAGACAGGGGGATAATTCACCCCTCCACTTT; CDR3aa: CASSARQGDNSPLHF
j_gene: TRBJ2-1; abundance: -; v_gene: TRBV18; d_gene: -; CDR3nt: TGTGCCAGCACCCGTCTAAGTAATGAGCAGTTCTTC; CDR3aa: CASTRLSNEQFF
j_gene: TRBJ1-5; abundance: -; v_gene: TRBV5-8; d_gene: -; CDR3nt: TGTGCCAGCAGCTTGTTGGGGTTTAGCAATCAGCCCCAGCATTTT; CDR3aa: CASSLLGFSNQPQHF